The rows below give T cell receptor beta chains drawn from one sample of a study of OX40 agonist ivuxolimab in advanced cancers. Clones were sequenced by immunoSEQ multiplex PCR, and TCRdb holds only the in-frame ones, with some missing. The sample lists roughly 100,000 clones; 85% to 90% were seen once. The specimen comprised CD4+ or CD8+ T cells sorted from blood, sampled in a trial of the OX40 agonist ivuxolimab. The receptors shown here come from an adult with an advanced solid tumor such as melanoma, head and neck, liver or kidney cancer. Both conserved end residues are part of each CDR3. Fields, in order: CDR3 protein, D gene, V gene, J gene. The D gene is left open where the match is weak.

CDR3aa: CASSPTPTGGNTEAFF; d_gene: TRBD1; v_gene: TRBV5-1; j_gene: TRBJ1-1
CDR3aa: CASSFERTIQTQYF; d_gene: -; v_gene: TRBV5-8; j_gene: TRBJ2-5
CDR3aa: CASSLLGQVVTNGYTF; d_gene: TRBD1; v_gene: TRBV7-6; j_gene: TRBJ1-2
CDR3aa: CASSLVQGRYEQYF; d_gene: -; v_gene: TRBV7-6; j_gene: TRBJ2-7
CDR3aa: CASSTKAGPRTDTQYF; d_gene: -; v_gene: TRBV19; j_gene: TRBJ2-3
CDR3aa: CASSLGTIGNTIYF; d_gene: -; v_gene: TRBV5-8; j_gene: TRBJ1-3
CDR3aa: CSVSGTGEGETQYF; d_gene: TRBD1; v_gene: TRBV29-1; j_gene: TRBJ2-5
CDR3aa: CASSARDRRSGNTIYF; d_gene: -; v_gene: TRBV21-1; j_gene: TRBJ1-3
CDR3aa: CASGLEGHRSYTF; d_gene: -; v_gene: TRBV12-5; j_gene: TRBJ1-2
CDR3aa: CASSERRPSTDTQYF; d_gene: -; v_gene: TRBV2; j_gene: TRBJ2-3
CDR3aa: CASKFGTAKETQYF; d_gene: -; v_gene: TRBV2; j_gene: TRBJ2-5
CDR3aa: CASSHITGGTYNEQFF; d_gene: TRBD1; v_gene: TRBV25-1; j_gene: TRBJ2-1
CDR3aa: CAISRDRETYEQYF; d_gene: TRBD1; v_gene: TRBV10-3; j_gene: TRBJ2-7
CDR3aa: CASSLLWTSGNTIYF; d_gene: -; v_gene: TRBV7-9; j_gene: TRBJ1-3
CDR3aa: CASSRPERTGELFF; d_gene: -; v_gene: TRBV7-9; j_gene: TRBJ2-2
CDR3aa: CASTRDRGPGELFF; d_gene: TRBD1; v_gene: TRBV2; j_gene: TRBJ2-2
CDR3aa: CASSGYVGQGTNTGELFF; d_gene: TRBD1; v_gene: TRBV6-1; j_gene: TRBJ2-2
CDR3aa: CASTGTGQREQYF; d_gene: TRBD1; v_gene: TRBV6-5; j_gene: TRBJ2-7
CDR3aa: CASSGKDRSNQPQHF; d_gene: -; v_gene: TRBV21-1; j_gene: TRBJ1-5
CDR3aa: CASSFRTSLSTDTQYF; d_gene: -; v_gene: TRBV9; j_gene: TRBJ2-3
CDR3aa: CASSVAGGSEQCF; d_gene: -; v_gene: TRBV9; j_gene: TRBJ2-7
CDR3aa: CASSLIGGNSPLHF; d_gene: -; v_gene: TRBV5-5; j_gene: TRBJ1-6
CDR3aa: CASSPRGRNTGELFF; d_gene: TRBD1; v_gene: TRBV7-6; j_gene: TRBJ2-2
CDR3aa: CASSPQIPYAGYTF; d_gene: -; v_gene: TRBV27; j_gene: TRBJ1-2
CDR3aa: CASSLSQSRETQYF; d_gene: -; v_gene: TRBV5-1; j_gene: TRBJ2-5
CDR3aa: CASSTLGGRFPTQADTQYF; d_gene: -; v_gene: TRBV4-1; j_gene: TRBJ2-3
CDR3aa: CASSPTSGRGTDTQYF; d_gene: TRBD2; v_gene: TRBV18; j_gene: TRBJ2-3
CDR3aa: CASSQVTLEQYF; d_gene: -; v_gene: TRBV14; j_gene: TRBJ2-7
CDR3aa: CASSLEGRPSTDTQYF; d_gene: -; v_gene: TRBV5-1; j_gene: TRBJ2-3
CDR3aa: CASSYSIEETQYF; d_gene: -; v_gene: TRBV6-6; j_gene: TRBJ2-5
CDR3aa: CASSPRPLAGGNTGELFF; d_gene: TRBD2; v_gene: TRBV5-1; j_gene: TRBJ2-2
CDR3aa: CASSPTTGSGNTIYF; d_gene: -; v_gene: TRBV18; j_gene: TRBJ1-3
CDR3aa: CASRPPEGEISGYTF; d_gene: -; v_gene: TRBV7-2; j_gene: TRBJ1-2
CDR3aa: CASSLFADTQYF; d_gene: -; v_gene: TRBV11-2; j_gene: TRBJ2-3
CDR3aa: CSVWETGELFF; d_gene: -; v_gene: TRBV29-1; j_gene: TRBJ2-2
CDR3aa: CALLGVRDGYTF; d_gene: -; v_gene: TRBV30; j_gene: TRBJ1-2
CDR3aa: CASSVITSNSNQPQHF; d_gene: -; v_gene: TRBV6-1; j_gene: TRBJ1-5
CDR3aa: CASSIIAGDTGELFF; d_gene: TRBD2; v_gene: TRBV6-4; j_gene: TRBJ2-2
CDR3aa: CASTPTGRDRGGNQPQHF; d_gene: TRBD1; v_gene: TRBV28; j_gene: TRBJ1-5
CDR3aa: CASIGRQGVFYGYTF; d_gene: -; v_gene: TRBV27; j_gene: TRBJ1-2
CDR3aa: CASSLDLEASYNEQFF; d_gene: -; v_gene: TRBV5-4; j_gene: TRBJ2-1